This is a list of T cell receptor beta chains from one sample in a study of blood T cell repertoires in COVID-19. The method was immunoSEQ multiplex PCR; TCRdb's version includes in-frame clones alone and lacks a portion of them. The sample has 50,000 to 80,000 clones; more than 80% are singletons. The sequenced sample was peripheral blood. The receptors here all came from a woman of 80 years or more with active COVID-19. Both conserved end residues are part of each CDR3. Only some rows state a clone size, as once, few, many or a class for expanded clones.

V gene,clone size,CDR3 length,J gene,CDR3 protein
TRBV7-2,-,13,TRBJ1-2,CASSERINYGYTF
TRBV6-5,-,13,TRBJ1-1,CASSKDRNTEAFF
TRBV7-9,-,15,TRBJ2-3,CASRFGFRDTDTQYF
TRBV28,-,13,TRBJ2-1,CASSYTRINEQFF
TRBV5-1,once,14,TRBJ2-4,CASSLGDSKNIQYF
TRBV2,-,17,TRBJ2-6,CASSEGPGFGGANVLTF
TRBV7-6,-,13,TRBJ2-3,CASSRRAADTQYF
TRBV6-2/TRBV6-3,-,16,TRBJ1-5,CASSPDRARGGQPQHF
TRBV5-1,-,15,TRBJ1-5,CASSPGQGAGQPQHF
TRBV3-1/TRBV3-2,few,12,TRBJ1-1,CASSQTTGEAFF
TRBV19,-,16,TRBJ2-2,CASSIGSGGDTGELFF
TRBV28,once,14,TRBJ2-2,CASERGGDTGELFF
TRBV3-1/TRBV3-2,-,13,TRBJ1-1,CASSRDRNTEAFF
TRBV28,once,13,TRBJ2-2,CAVRDNLDRELFF
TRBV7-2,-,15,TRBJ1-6,CASSLVTLNNSPLHF
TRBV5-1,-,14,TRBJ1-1,CASATGTVNTEAFF
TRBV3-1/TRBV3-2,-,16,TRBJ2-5,CASSQDRTDDQETQYF
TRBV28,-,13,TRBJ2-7,CASSLGRHYEQYF
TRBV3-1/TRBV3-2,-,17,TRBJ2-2,CASSQLVSGSITGELFF
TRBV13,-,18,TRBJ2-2,CASSLGWGTRKNTGELFF
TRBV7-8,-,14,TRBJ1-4,CASSHRGGDEKLFF
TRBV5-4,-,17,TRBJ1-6,CASSLRDFSTYNSPLHF
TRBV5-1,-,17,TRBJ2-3,CASKGNSGDPSTDTQYF
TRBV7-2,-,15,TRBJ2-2,CASSEPTLGGGELFF
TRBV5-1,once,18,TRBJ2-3,CASSNAPLAGDYTDTQYF
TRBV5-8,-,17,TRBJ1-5,CASSFIGSGGGNQPQHF
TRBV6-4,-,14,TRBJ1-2,CASSDSVGGYGYTF
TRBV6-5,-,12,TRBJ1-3,CASETSGNTIYF
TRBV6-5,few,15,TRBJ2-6,CASSTRSSGANVLTF
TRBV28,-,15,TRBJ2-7,CASSTVRAGAYEQYF
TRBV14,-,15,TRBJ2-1,CASSQDLESYNEQFF
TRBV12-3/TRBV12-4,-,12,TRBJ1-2,CASGTGGGGYTF
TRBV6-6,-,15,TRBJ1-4,CASIKPQGANEKLFF
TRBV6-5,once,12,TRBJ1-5,CASSSINQPQHF
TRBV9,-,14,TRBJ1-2,CASSSREGGYGYTF
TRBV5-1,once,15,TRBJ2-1,CASSRDREPGDEQFF
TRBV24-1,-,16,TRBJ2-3,CATSDLRGAATDTQYF
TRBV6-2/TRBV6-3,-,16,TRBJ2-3,CASSRLAGVSTDTQYF
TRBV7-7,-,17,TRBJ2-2,CASSPGTSGSYGGELFF
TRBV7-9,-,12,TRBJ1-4,CASSFYSEKLFF
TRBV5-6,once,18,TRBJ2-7,CASSLWGGASGIGNEQYF
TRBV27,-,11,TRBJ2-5,CASSRGGTQYF
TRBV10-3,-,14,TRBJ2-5,CAIKDRESPETQYF
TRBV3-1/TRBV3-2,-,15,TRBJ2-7,CASSQDPRGTVRQYF
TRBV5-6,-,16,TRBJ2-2,CASSLGEREPVGELFF
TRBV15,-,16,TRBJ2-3,CATSRDLAGATDTQYF
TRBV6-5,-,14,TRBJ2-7,CASRGTSGSYEQYF
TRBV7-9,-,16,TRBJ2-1,CASSLGSGRTYNEQFF
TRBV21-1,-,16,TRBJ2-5,CASSKVGTSRVETQYF
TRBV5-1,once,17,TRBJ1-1,CASSAPRDRGRDTEAFF
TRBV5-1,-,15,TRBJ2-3,CASSLSWGRTDTQYF
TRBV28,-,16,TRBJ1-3,CASSPIHTYSGNTIYF
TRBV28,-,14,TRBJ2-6,CASSLHSGANVLTF
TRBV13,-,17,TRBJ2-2,CASSGTSGGPGPGELFF
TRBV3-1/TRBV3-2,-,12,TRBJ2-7,CASSQGEREQYF
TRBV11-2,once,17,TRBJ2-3,CASSRRAPSGGADTQYF
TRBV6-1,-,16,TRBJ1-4,CASSQAPGLTNEKLFF
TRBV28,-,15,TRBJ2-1,CASSLIGGGYNEQFF
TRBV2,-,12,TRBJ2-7,CASIRGRYEQYF
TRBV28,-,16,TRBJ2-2,CASSTPGQGLTGELFF